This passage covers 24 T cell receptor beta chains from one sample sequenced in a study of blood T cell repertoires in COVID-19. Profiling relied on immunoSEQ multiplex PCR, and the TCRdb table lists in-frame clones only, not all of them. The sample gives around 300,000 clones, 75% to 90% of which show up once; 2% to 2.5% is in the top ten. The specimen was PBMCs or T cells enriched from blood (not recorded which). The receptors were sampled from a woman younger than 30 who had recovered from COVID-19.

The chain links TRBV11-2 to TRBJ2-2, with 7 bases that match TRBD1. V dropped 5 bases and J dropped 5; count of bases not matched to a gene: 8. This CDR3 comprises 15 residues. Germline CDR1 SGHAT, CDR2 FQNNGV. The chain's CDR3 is CASSPGRGSTGELFF. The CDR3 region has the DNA TGTGCCAGCAGCCCGGGCAGGGGGAGTACCGGGGAGCTGTTTTTT.

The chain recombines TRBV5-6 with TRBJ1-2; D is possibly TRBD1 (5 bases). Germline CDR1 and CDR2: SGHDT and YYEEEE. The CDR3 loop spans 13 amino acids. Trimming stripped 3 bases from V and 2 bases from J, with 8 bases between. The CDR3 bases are TGTGCCAGCAGCTCGACAGAAAACTATGGCTACACCTTC. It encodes CASSSTENYGYTF.

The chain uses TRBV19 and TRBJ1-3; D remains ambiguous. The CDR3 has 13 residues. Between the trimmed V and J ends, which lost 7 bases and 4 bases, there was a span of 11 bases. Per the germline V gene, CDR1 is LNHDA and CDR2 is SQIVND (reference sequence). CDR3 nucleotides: TGTGCCAGTAACGCGGAGGCGGGAAACACCATATATTTT. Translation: CASNAEAGNTIYF. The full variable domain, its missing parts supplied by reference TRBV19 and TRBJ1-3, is DGGITQSPKYLFRKEGQNVTLSCEQNLNHDAMYWYRQDPGQGLRLIYYSQIVNDFQKGDIAEGYSVSREKKESFPLTVTSAQKNPTAFYLCASNAEAGNTIYFGEGSWLTVV.

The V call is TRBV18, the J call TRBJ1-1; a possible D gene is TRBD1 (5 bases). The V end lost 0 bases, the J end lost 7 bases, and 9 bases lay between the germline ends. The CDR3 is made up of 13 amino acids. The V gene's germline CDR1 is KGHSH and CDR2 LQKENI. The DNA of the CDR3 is TGTGCCAGCTCACCACCGGCGGGGGGTGAAGCTTTCTTT. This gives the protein CASSPPAGGEAFF.

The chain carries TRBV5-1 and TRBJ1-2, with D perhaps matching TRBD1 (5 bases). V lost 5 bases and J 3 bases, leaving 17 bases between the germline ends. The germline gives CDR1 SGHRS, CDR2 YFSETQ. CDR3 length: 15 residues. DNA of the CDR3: TGCGCCAGCAGGCCTCTAACAGGTGGTGACTATGGCTACACCTTC. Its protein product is CASRPLTGGDYGYTF.

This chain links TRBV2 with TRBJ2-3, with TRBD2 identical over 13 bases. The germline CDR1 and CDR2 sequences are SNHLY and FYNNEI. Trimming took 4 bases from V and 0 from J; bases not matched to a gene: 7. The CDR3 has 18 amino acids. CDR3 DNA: TGTGCCAGCAGTGGCCCCGGGACTAGCGGGAAGAGCACAGATACGCAGTATTTT. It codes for CASSGPGTSGKSTDTQYF.

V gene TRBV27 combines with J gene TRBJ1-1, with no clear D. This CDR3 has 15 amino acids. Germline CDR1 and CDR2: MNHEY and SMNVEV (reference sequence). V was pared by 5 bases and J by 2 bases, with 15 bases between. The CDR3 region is CASSPRREPNTEAFF. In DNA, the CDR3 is TGTGCCAGCAGTCCGCGAAGGGAGCCCAACACTGAAGCTTTCTTT.

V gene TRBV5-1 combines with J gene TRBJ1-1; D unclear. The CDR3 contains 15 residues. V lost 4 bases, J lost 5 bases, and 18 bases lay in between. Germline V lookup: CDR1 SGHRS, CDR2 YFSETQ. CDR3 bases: TGCGCCAGCAGCCTGACCCGAGGATCGAGTACTGAAGCTTTCTTT. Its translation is CASSLTRGSSTEAFF.

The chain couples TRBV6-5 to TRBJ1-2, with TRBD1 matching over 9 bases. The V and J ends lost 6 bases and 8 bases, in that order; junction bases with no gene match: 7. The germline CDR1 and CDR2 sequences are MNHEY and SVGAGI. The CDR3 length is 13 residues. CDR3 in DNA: TGTGCCAGCAGAGGGACAGGGCGATTGGGCTACACCTTC. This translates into CASRGTGRLGYTF.

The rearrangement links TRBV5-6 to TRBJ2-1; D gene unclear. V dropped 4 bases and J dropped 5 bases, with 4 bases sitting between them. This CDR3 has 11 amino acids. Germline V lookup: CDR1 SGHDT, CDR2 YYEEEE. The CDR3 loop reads CASSRDNEQFF. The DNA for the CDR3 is TGTGCCAGCAGCCGCGACAATGAGCAGTTCTTC.

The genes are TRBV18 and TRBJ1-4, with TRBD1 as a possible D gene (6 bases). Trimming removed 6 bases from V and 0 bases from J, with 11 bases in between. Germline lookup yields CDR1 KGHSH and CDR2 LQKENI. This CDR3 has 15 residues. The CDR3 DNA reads TGTGCCAGCTCGGTACAGGGCCCAACTAATGAAAAACTGTTTTTT. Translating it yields CASSVQGPTNEKLFF.

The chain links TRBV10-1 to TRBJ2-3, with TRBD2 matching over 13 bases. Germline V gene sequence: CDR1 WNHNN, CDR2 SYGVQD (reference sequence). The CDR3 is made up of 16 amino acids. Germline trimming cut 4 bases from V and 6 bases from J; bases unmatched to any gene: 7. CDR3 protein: CASSATSGGYWDTQYF. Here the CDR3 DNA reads TGCGCCAGCAGTGCGACTAGCGGGGGGTATTGGGATACGCAGTATTTT.

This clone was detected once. The CDR3 sequence: CASSSSLGAVYGYTF. The CDR3 DNA reads as TGTGCCAGCAGTTCCTCGTTGGGGGCAGTATATGGCTACACCTTC. The chain employs TRBV27 and TRBJ1-2; D is possibly TRBD1 (6 bases). The CDR3 length is 15 residues. Germline lookup yields CDR1 MNHEY and CDR2 SMNVEV (reference sequence). V lost 4 bases and J 5 bases, leaving 17 bases between the germline ends.

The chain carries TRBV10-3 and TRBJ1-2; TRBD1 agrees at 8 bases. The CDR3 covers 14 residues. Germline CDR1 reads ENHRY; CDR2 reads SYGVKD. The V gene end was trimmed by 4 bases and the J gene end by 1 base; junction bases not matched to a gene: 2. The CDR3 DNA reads TGTGCCATCAGTGGGGGACAGGATAACTATGGCTACACCTTC. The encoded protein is CAISGGQDNYGYTF.

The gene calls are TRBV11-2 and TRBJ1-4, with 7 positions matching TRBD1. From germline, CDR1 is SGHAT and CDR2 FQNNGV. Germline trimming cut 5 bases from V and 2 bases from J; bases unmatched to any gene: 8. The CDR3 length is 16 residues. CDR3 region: CASSPGTVATNEKLFF. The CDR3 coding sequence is TGTGCCAGCAGCCCCGGGACAGTAGCTACTAATGAAAAACTGTTTTTT.

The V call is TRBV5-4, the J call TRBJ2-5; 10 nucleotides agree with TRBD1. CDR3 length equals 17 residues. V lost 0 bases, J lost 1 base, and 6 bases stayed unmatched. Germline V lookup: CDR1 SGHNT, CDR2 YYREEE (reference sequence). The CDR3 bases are TGTGCCAGCAGCTTGGGAGGGGACAGGGGAGGCCAAGAGACCCAGTACTTC. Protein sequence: CASSLGGDRGGQETQYF.

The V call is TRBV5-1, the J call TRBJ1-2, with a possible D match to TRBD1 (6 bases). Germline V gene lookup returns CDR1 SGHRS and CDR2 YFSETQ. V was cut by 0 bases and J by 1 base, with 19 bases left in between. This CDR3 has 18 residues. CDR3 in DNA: TGCGCCAGCAGCTTGGTTGGGGGCACCACACCCGATAACTATGGCTACACCTTC. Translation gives CASSLVGGTTPDNYGYTF.

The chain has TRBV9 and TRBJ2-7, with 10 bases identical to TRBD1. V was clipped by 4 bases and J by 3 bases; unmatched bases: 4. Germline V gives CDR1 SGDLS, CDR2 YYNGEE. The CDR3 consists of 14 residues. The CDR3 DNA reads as TGTGCCAGCAGCAGTGGACAGGGGGTCTACGAGCAGTACTTC. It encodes CASSSGQGVYEQYF.

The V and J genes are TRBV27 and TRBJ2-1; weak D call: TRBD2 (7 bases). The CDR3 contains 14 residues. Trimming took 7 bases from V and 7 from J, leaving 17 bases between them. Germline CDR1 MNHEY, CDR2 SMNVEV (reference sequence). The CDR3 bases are TGTGCCAGCACCCAGAGGGGGGGCCGAAATGAGCAGTTCTTC. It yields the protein CASTQRGGRNEQFF.

CDR3 amino acids: CASSLDTGNYGYTF. In nucleotides, the CDR3 is TGCGCCAGCAGCTTGGACACAGGGAACTATGGCTACACCTTC. The rearrangement links TRBV5-1 to TRBJ1-2; tentative D call: TRBD1 (6 bases). This CDR3 spans 14 amino acids. Trimming left V 0 bases short and J 2 bases short, with 8 bases between. Germline CDR1 and CDR2: SGHRS and YFSETQ.

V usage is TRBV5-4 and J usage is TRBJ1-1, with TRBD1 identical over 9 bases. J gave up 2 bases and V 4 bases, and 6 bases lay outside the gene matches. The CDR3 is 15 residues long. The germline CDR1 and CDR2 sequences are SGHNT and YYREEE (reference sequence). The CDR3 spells CASSDPGQGNTEAFF. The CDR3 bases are TGTGCCAGCAGCGATCCGGGACAGGGAAACACTGAAGCTTTCTTT.

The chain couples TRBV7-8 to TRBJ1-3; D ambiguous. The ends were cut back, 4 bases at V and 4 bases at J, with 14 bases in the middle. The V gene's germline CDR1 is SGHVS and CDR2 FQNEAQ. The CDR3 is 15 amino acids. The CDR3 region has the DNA TGTGCCAGCAGCTCCGCCCGCGGCGCCGGAAACACCATATATTTT. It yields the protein CASSSARGAGNTIYF.

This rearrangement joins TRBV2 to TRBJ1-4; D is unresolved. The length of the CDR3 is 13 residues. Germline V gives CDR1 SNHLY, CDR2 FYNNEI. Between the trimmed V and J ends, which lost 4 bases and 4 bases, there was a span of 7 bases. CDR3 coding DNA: TGTGCCAGCAGTGTGGCAGATAATGAAAAACTGTTTTTT. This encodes CASSVADNEKLFF.

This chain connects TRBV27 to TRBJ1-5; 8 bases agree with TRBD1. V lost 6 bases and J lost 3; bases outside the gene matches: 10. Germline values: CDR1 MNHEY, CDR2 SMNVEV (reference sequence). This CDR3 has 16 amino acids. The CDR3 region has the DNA TGTGCCAGCAGCTGGACCGGGACAGGATCCAATCAGCCCCAGCATTTT. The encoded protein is CASSWTGTGSNQPQHF.